Below are 7 T cell receptor beta chains sequenced from a single sample in a study of control samples from healthy donors and cancer patients. Sequenced by immunoSEQ multiplex PCR; TCRdb stores in-frame clones only, minus some. There are 210,000 or so clones in the sample; about 90% occur only once, and 1.8% lies in the top ten. The specimen was blood. These receptors were taken from a man aged 25-40 years in good health.

V is TRBV2 and J is TRBJ2-1; 12 bases fit TRBD2. Germline CDR1 and CDR2: SNHLY and FYNNEI. CDR3 length: 18 residues. Trimming at V came to 4 bases and at J to 10 bases, leaving 17 bases not matched to a gene. The DNA of the CDR3 is TGTGCCAGCAGTGCCTTACCGGCGGCTAGCGGGGGGGGATGGGAGCAGTTCTTC. This codes for CASSALPAASGGGWEQFF.

V usage is TRBV5-4 and J usage is TRBJ2-7; 9 nucleotides align to TRBD1. The length of the CDR3 is 15 residues. The V gene's germline CDR1 is SGHNT and CDR2 YYREEE (reference sequence). The ends lost 0 bases at V and 7 bases at J; junction bases unmatched: 8. This CDR3 reads CASSLEGQGIGEQYF. In DNA form, the CDR3 reads TGTGCCAGCAGCTTGGAGGGACAGGGAATCGGGGAGCAGTACTTC.

This clone has a handful of counts. The gene calls are TRBV6-6 and TRBJ2-2; D remains ambiguous. Between the trimmed V and J ends, which lost 7 bases and 5 bases, there was a span of 11 bases. The CDR3 has 13 residues. Germline V lookup: CDR1 MNHNY, CDR2 SVGAGI (reference sequence). CDR3 in amino acids: CASTNGLTGELFF. DNA of the CDR3: TGTGCCAGCACTAACGGCCTTACCGGGGAGCTGTTTTTT.

The chain recombines TRBV7-2 with TRBJ1-6; tentative D call: TRBD1 (6 bases). The length of the CDR3 is 15 residues. The V end was cut by 6 bases, the J end by 9 bases, with 18 bases between. CDR1 and CDR2 (germline): SGHTA, FQGNSA. The CDR3 DNA sequence: TGTGCCAGCAGTTCCGACAGGCGCCGGGGTTCACCCCTCCACTTT. This encodes CASSSDRRRGSPLHF.

A few counts support this clone. V gene TRBV3-1 (or the pseudogene TRBV3-2) combines with J gene TRBJ2-7; D is undetermined. Per germline, CDR1 LGHDT and CDR2 YNNKEL (reference sequence). The V end was cut by 4 bases, the J end by 0 bases, with 7 bases between. CDR3 length: 13 amino acids. The CDR3 DNA reads TGTGCCAGCAGCCGGACGACCTCCTACGAGCAGTACTTC. Its protein product is CASSRTTSYEQYF.

This chain joins TRBV18 and TRBJ2-3; D is perhaps TRBD2 (6 bases). The CDR3 runs 14 residues. V lost 2 bases and J lost 4, with 10 bases in between. Germline V gives CDR1 KGHSH, CDR2 LQKENI. Written as DNA, the CDR3 is TGTGCCAGCTCACCAGGGGTAGCGGCAGATACGCAGTATTTT. Translating gives CASSPGVAADTQYF.

The chain uses TRBV6-5 and TRBJ1-3, with D hard to call. This CDR3 has 14 amino acids. Germline V gene data show CDR1 as MNHEY and CDR2 as SVGAGI. The ends were cut back, 4 bases at V and 0 bases at J, with 7 bases in the middle. CDR3: CASSSGLSGNTIYF. Written as DNA, the CDR3 is TGTGCCAGCAGTTCTGGTCTCTCTGGAAACACCATATATTTT.